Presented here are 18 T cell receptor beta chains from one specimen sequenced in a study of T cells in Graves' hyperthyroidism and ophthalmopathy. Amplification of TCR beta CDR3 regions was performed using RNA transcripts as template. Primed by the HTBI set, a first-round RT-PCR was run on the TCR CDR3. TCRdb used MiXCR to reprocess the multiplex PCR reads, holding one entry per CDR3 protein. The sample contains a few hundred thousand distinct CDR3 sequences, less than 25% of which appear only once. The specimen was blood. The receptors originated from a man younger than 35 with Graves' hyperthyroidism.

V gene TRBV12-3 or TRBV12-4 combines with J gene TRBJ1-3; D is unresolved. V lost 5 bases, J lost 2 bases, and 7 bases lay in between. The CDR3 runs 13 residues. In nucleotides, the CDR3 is TGTGCCAGCAGTATATCACCTGGAAACACCATATATTTT. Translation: CASSISPGNTIYF.

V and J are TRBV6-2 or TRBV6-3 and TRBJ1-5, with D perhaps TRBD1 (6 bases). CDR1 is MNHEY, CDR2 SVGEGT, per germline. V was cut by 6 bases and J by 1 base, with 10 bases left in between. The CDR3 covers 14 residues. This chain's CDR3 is CASSGQSSNQPQHF. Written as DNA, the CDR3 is TGTGCCAGCAGCGGACAGTCCAGCAATCAGCCCCAGCATTTT.

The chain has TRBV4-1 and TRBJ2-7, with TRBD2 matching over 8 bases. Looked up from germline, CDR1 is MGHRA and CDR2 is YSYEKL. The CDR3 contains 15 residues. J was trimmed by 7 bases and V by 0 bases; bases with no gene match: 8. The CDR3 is CASSQEPSGTREQYF. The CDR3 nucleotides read TGCGCCAGCAGCCAAGAGCCCAGCGGGACTAGAGAGCAGTACTTC.

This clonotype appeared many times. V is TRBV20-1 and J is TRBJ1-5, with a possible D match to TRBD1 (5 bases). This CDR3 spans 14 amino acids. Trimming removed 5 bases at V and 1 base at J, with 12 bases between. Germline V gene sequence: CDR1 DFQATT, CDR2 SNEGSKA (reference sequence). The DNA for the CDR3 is TGCAGTGCTGGGGGACGGAAAAGCAATCAGCCCCAGCATTTT. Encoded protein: CSAGGRKSNQPQHF.

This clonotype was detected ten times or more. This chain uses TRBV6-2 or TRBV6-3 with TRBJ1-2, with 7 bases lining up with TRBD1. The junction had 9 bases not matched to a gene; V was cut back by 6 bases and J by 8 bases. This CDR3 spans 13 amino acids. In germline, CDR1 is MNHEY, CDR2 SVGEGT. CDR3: CASRRDRVRGYTF. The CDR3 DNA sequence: TGTGCCAGCAGGCGCGACAGGGTGCGCGGCTACACCTTC.

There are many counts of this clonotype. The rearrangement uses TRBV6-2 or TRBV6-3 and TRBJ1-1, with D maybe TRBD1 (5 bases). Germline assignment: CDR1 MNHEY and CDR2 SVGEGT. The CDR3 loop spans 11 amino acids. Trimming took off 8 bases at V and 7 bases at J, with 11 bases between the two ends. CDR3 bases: TGTGCCAGCTCAGGGAGAGGTGAAGCTTTCTTT. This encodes CASSGRGEAFF.

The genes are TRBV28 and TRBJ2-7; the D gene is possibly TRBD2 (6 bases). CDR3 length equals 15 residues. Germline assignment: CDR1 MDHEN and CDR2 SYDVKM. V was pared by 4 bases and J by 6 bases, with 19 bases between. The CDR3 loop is CASSYTGRGYVEQYF. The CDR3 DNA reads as TGTGCCAGCAGTTATACCGGTCGGGGGTATGTCGAGCAGTACTTC.

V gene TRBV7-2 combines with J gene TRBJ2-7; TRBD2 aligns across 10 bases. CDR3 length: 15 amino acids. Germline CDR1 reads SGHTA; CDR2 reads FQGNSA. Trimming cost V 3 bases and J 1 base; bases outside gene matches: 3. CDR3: CASSFSAGGSYEQYF. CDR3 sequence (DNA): TGTGCCAGCAGCTTCTCAGCGGGAGGGTCCTACGAGCAGTACTTC.

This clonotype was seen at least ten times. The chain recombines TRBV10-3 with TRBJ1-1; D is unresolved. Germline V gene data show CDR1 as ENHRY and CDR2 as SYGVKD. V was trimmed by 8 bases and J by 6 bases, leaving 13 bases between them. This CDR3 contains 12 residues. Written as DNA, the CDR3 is TGTGCCATCGGAGACACCGTCGCTGAAGCTTTCTTT. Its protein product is CAIGDTVAEAFF.

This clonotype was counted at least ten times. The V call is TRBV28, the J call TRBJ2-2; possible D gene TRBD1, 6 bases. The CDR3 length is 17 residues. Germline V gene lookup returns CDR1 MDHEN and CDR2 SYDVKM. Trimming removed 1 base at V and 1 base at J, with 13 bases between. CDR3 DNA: TGTGCCAGCAGTTTATCGGGACACCATAGGAACACCGGGGAGCTGTTTTTT. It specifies CASSLSGHHRNTGELFF.

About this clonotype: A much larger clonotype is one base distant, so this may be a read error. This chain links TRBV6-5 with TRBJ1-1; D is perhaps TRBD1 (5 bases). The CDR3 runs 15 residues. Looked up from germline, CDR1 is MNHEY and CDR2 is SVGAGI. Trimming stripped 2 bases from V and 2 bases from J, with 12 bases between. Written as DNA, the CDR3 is TGTGCCAGCAGTTACACCGGGACGTCAAACACTGAAGCTTTCTTT. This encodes CASSYTGTSNTEAFF.

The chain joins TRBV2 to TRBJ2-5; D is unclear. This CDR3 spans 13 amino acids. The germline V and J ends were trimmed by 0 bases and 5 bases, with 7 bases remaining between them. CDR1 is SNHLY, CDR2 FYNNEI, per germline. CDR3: CASSEANWETQYF. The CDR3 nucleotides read TGTGCCAGCAGTGAAGCGAATTGGGAGACCCAGTACTTC. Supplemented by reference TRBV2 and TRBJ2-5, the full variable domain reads EPEVTQTPSHQVTQMGQEVILRCVPISNHLYFYWYRQILGQKVEFLVSFYNNEISEKSEIFDDQFSVERPDGSNFTLKIRSTKLEDSAMYFCASSEANWETQYFGPGTRLLVL.

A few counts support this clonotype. For the CDR3, the DNA is TGTGCCAGCAGCCAAGATATGAGGGCAGGACAGCCCCAGCATTTT. Protein: CASSQDMRAGQPQHF. The chain links TRBV4-2 to TRBJ1-5; no reliable D call. Germline CDR1 is LGHNA and CDR2 is YNFKEQ. V dropped 0 bases and J dropped 7 bases, with 13 bases sitting between them. CDR3 length equals 15 residues.

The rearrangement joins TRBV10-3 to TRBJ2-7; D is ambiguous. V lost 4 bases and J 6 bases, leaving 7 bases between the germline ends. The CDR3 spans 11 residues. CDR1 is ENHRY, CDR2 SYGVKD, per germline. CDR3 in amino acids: CAISVSSEQYF. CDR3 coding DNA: TGTGCCATCAGTGTCTCATCCGAGCAGTACTTC.

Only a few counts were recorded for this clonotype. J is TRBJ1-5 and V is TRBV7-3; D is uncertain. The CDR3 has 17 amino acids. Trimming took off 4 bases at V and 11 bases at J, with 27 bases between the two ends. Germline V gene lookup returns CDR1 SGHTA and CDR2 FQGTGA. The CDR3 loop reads CASSYNEVEVKTLAQHF. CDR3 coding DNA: TGTGCCAGCAGCTACAACGAGGTTGAAGTAAAGACACTAGCCCAGCATTTT.

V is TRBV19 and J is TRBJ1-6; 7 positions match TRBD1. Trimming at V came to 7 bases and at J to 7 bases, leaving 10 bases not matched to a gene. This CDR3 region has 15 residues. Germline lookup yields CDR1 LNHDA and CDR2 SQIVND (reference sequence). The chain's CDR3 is CASTTQGLANSPLHF. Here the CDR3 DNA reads TGTGCCAGTACCACACAGGGGTTGGCGAATTCACCCCTCCACTTT. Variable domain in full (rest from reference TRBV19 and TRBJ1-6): DGGITQSPKYLFRKEGQNVTLSCEQNLNHDAMYWYRQDPGQGLRLIYYSQIVNDFQKGDIAEGYSVSREKKESFPLTVTSAQKNPTAFYLCASTTQGLANSPLHFGNGTRLTVT.

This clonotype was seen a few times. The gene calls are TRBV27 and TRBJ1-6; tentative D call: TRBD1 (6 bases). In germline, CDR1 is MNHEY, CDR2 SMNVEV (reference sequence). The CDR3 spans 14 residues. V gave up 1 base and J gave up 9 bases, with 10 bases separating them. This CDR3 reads CASSLLGGTSPLHF. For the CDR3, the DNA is TGTGCCAGCAGTTTATTGGGGGGCACTTCACCCCTCCACTTT.

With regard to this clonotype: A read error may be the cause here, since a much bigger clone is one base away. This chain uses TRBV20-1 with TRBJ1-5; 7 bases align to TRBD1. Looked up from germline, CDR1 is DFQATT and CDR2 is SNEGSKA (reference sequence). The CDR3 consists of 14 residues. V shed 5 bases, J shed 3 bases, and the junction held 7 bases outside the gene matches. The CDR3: CSAQQGMDNQPQHF. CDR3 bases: TGCAGTGCTCAACAGGGGATGGACAATCAGCCCCAGCATTTT.